A selection of T cell receptor beta chains follows, all from one sample in a study of response to subunit inactivated influenza vaccine. TCRdb re-derived calls from the RT-PCR reads in MiXCR, one entry per CDR3 protein. The sample holds around 520,000 distinct CDR3 sequences; 25% are singletons and the top ten take over 1.5%. The sequences come from CD4+ T cells sorted from PBMCs, collected around 5 days after vaccination. The receptors stem from a man aged 50-59 years who received an inactivated influenza vaccine. Each CDR3 is given with its conserved first and last residue. A D gene is named only where the DNA matches it firmly. Some rows have no size entry. The others give once, few or many, or a class for an expanded clone.

TRBD1	NA	TRBV12-3/TRBV12-4	TRBJ2-2	CASSVGQGAGELFF	TGTGCCAGCAGTGTAGGCCAGGGGGCCGGGGAGCTGTTTTTT
TRBD1	NA	TRBV20-1	TRBJ2-7	CSANRDSREQYF	TGCAGTGCTAACCGGGACAGTCGCGAGCAGTACTTC
TRBD2	NA	TRBV7-9	TRBJ2-1	CASSLRATSRSYNEQFF	TGTGCCAGCAGCTTAAGGGCGACTAGCCGGTCTTACAATGAGCAGTTCTTC
TRBD2	NA	TRBV5-1	TRBJ2-7	CASSALASGDYEQYF	TGCGCCAGCAGCGCCTTGGCTAGCGGGGATTACGAGCAGTACTTC
NA	few	TRBV28	TRBJ1-5	CASSRTQLQPQHF	TGTGCCAGCAGTAGAACACAGCTTCAGCCCCAGCATTTT
TRBD1	NA	TRBV5-1	TRBJ2-2	CASSTTTGSVGELFF	TGCGCCAGCAGCACCACGACAGGGTCTGTCGGGGAGCTGTTTTTT
TRBD2	NA	TRBV12-3/TRBV12-4	TRBJ2-1	CASTRAGGSYNEQFF	TGTGCCAGCACCAGGGCGGGAGGGTCCTACAATGAGCAGTTCTTC
NA	few	TRBV5-1	TRBJ2-4	CASSLEAGAKNIQYF	TGCGCCAGCAGCTTGGAAGCGGGAGCCAAAAACATTCAGTACTTC
TRBD1	NA	TRBV20-1	TRBJ1-1	CSADDRGPMNTEAFF	TGCAGTGCTGACGACAGGGGACCTATGAACACTGAAGCTTTCTTT
NA	NA	TRBV4-3	TRBJ2-7	CASSQGTGTYEQYF	TGCGCCAGCAGCCAAGGGACGGGGACCTACGAGCAGTACTTC
NA	NA	TRBV10-2	TRBJ1-2	CASSEAGLGYTF	TGCGCCAGCAGTGAGGCGGGCTTGGGCTACACCTTC
TRBD1	NA	TRBV7-9	TRBJ1-1	CASRWGWDSSTEAFF	TGTGCCAGCAGGTGGGGCTGGGACAGCTCGACTGAAGCTTTCTTT
NA	NA	TRBV30	TRBJ2-2	CAWSPRSRTGELFF	TGTGCCTGGAGTCCCCGGTCCCGCACCGGGGAGCTGTTTTTT
TRBD2	NA	TRBV20-1	TRBJ2-3	CRLTGTSESDTQYF	TGCAGGCTAACCGGGACTAGTGAATCAGATACGCAGTATTTT
NA	NA	TRBV5-6	TRBJ2-6	CASSLLSGQRFSGANVLTF	TGTGCCAGCAGCTTGCTCTCTGGACAGCGATTCTCTGGGGCCAACGTCCTGACTTTC
TRBD2	NA	TRBV20-1	TRBJ2-1	CSARGIASGGQNNEQFF	TGCAGTGCTAGAGGGATTGCTAGCGGGGGGCAAAACAATGAGCAGTTCTTC
NA	NA	TRBV27	TRBJ2-1	CASSSSGLLNEQFF	TGTGCCAGCAGTAGCTCGGGACTCTTGAATGAGCAGTTCTTC
NA	few	TRBV10-3	TRBJ1-2	CAISESGGSNYGYTF	TGTGCCATCAGTGAGTCGGGCGGTTCGAACTATGGCTACACCTTC
TRBD2	few	TRBV20-1	TRBJ2-1	CSAQWGGNEQFF	TGCAGTGCGCAGTGGGGGGGCAATGAGCAGTTCTTC
NA	NA	TRBV6-2/TRBV6-3	TRBJ1-1	CASTPGDRNTEAFF	TGTGCCAGCACCCCCGGGGACCGGAACACTGAAGCTTTCTTT
TRBD1	NA	TRBV7-2	TRBJ1-6	CASSLAAGGGNSPLHF	TGTGCCAGCAGCTTAGCCGCAGGGGGCGGGAATTCACCCCTCCACTTT
NA	NA	TRBV20-1	TRBJ1-1	CSVAQANTEAFF	TGCAGTGTAGCCCAAGCAAACACTGAAGCTTTCTTT
TRBD1	few	TRBV3-1	TRBJ2-7	CASSQDGRGRQYF	TGTGCCAGCAGCCAAGACGGCAGGGGGCGGCAGTACTTC
TRBD2	many	TRBV7-6	TRBJ2-3	CASSLNSGSFPHFTDTQYF	TGTGCCAGCAGCTTAAATAGCGGGAGCTTCCCCCACTTCACAGATACGCAGTATTTT
NA	many	TRBV20-1	TRBJ1-2	CSASGAGFGYTF	TGCAGTGCTAGTGGGGCAGGGTTTGGCTACACCTTC
TRBD1	few	TRBV11-2	TRBJ2-1	CASSPTHLGTGLNEQFF	TGTGCCAGCAGCCCGACGCACCTCGGGACAGGGTTGAATGAGCAGTTCTTC
NA	NA	TRBV10-1	TRBJ2-3	CASSESTVSTDTQYF	TGCGCCAGCAGTGAGTCGACCGTTTCAACCGATACGCAGTATTTT
NA	few	TRBV3-1	TRBJ2-1	CASSQILGNEQFF	TGTGCCAGCAGCCAAATTTTGGGCAATGAGCAGTTCTTC
TRBD1	NA	TRBV20-1	TRBJ1-6	CSAGDRVSLHF	TGCAGTGCTGGAGACAGGGTATCCCTCCACTTT
TRBD1	many	TRBV11-1	TRBJ1-6	CASSWDGQGNSPLHF	TGTGCCAGCAGCTGGGATGGACAGGGTAATTCACCCCTCCACTTT
NA	NA	TRBV5-1	TRBJ2-2	CASSVRADTGELFF	TGCGCCAGCAGTGTCAGGGCAGACACCGGGGAGCTGTTTTTT
NA	few	TRBV28	TRBJ2-5	CASKSWRDGETQYF	TGTGCCAGCAAAAGTTGGCGGGACGGGGAGACCCAGTACTTC
NA	NA	TRBV6-5	TRBJ2-3	CASSYSGSDTQYF	TGTGCCAGCAGTTACTCCGGGTCAGATACGCAGTATTTT
NA	few	TRBV7-2	TRBJ1-3	CASSHTGGSGNTIYF	TGTGCCAGCAGCCATACTGGGGGATCTGGAAACACCATATATTTT
NA	few	TRBV3-2	TRBJ1-2	CASSPNPQGGYTF	TGTGCCAGCAGCCCGAACCCCCAGGGGGGCTACACCTTC
TRBD2	NA	TRBV5-4	TRBJ2-1	CASQPNSGRYNEQFF	TGTGCCAGCCAGCCCAATAGCGGGAGGTACAATGAGCAGTTCTTC
NA	once	TRBV7-2	TRBJ2-3	CASSLVGGKGDTQYF	TGTGCCAGCAGCTTAGTAGGCGGGAAGGGAGATACGCAGTATTTT
NA	many	TRBV7-2	TRBJ2-7	CASSLGYNYQYEQYF	TGTGCCAGCAGCTTAGGGTACAACTACCAGTACGAGCAGTACTTC
NA	NA	TRBV2	TRBJ2-7	CASHRATSGYEQYF	TGTGCCAGCCACAGGGCCACCTCGGGTTACGAGCAGTACTTC
TRBD2	NA	TRBV20-1	TRBJ2-5	CSAATLAGVETQYF	TGCAGTGCCGCAACGCTAGCGGGGGTTGAGACCCAGTACTTC